The rows below give T cell receptor beta chains drawn from one sample of a study of blood T cells in healthy people across ages. TCRdb called the 5' RACE reads again in MiXCR, with one record for every CDR3 protein. Among about 580,000 distinct CDR3 sequences listed, around 48% were seen once. Sequenced: blood. Receptors were obtained from a man aged 80 or over in good health. Both conserved end residues are trimmed from each CDR3. Expanded clones get a size class; other rows say once, few or many, or leave the size out.

clone_size	v_call	j_call	cdr3_aa
many	TRBV6-5	TRBJ1-6	ASSQLGGRGSPLH
few	TRBV6-5	TRBJ1-2	ASSYRGFGGYT
.	TRBV4-3	TRBJ1-2	ASSQPGGGQGARGYT
few	TRBV20-1	TRBJ2-7	SARERPVVFEQY
.	TRBV3-1	TRBJ2-7	ASRGWGAVEQY
.	TRBV29-1	TRBJ1-1	SVEVAVKNTEAF
.	TRBV11-1	TRBJ2-7	ASSPRGLSSYEQY
.	TRBV7-9	TRBJ1-2	ASSLAGGDGYT
few	TRBV20-1	TRBJ2-7	SAKTSRSSYEQY
many	TRBV6-6	TRBJ2-7	ASGDGSSYEQY
.	TRBV18	TRBJ2-3	ASSPLLRGGIADTQY
many	TRBV6-5	TRBJ2-5	ASSSRHAGPLQETQY
.	TRBV12-3/TRBV12-4	TRBJ2-3	ATVTDTQY
many	TRBV6-5	TRBJ2-1	ASRGWDEQF
.	TRBV15	TRBJ2-1	ATSIIGRYNEQF
.	TRBV28	TRBJ2-3	ATLFSGTRGRDTQY
.	TRBV15	TRBJ2-4	ATSGRAGGVDIQY
few	TRBV6-5	TRBJ2-7	ASSYLGGGAEQY
.	TRBV28	TRBJ1-2	ASSFIGTGPNYGYT
few	TRBV20-1	TRBJ2-3	SPRQSSTDTQY
.	TRBV6-2/TRBV6-3	TRBJ1-1	ASSYQAGNTEAF
.	TRBV7-2	TRBJ2-7	ASSPRGGYEQY
.	TRBV28	TRBJ1-2	ASSSLGNGPAYGYT
.	TRBV29-1	TRBJ1-1	SVEGQGVLNTEAF
.	TRBV12-3/TRBV12-4	.	ASHKGDYNEQY
.	TRBV7-2	TRBJ1-5	ASSLGGWGAFITPQH
.	TRBV12-3/TRBV12-4	.	ASKQPGPRNEQY
.	TRBV7-8	TRBJ1-6	ASSLGGLFNSPLH
few	TRBV24-1	TRBJ2-3	ATGQGSTDTQY
.	TRBV20-1	TRBJ2-1	SAPLPEGARTSKVFSYNEQF
few	TRBV9	TRBJ2-7	ASSVDGAAPYEQY
few	TRBV7-2	TRBJ2-1	ASSRTGNNEQF
many	TRBV6-5	TRBJ2-7	ASTVSGLSPGYEQY
.	TRBV21-1	TRBJ1-2	ASSCGTNYGYT
once	TRBV7-6	TRBJ2-2	ASSFRVSVESNTGELF
.	TRBV29-1	TRBJ2-2	SVGELADTGELF
.	TRBV9	TRBJ1-5	ASSVGPGDWDGNQPQH
few	TRBV20-1	TRBJ2-1	SARDRTSGSYNEQF
.	TRBV5-1	TRBJ2-1	ASSLSAGDNEQF
.	TRBV6-2/TRBV6-3	TRBJ2-1	ASSYTIAGSSYNEQF
.	TRBV7-2	TRBJ2-5	ASSVRDRQY
.	TRBV20-1	TRBJ2-1	SARPGLAGGNYNEQF
.	TRBV20-1	TRBJ1-2	SAREQGWGYGYT
.	TRBV9	TRBJ2-4	ASSVEDTYGQY
.	TRBV6-5	TRBJ2-1	ASSYWASGGSYNEQF
.	TRBV7-9	TRBJ2-7	ASSLALAVSRQY
.	TRBV20-1	TRBJ2-7	SATPQSYEQY